Sequencing of this T cell receptor beta chain was carried out in a study of T cell repertoires and HLA-DP antigens. Turning to the study itself: Sorted CD137+CD4+ samples averaged approximately 230 ng DNA; pre-culture CD4+ samples, 1,000 to 1,500 ng.

Generated by immunoSEQ multiplex PCR, the TCRdb table keeps only in-frame clones and is missing some. The sample holds approximately 89,000 clones; roughly 86% are singletons and the top ten take about 1.5%. V shed 1 base, J shed 5 bases, and the junction held 11 bases outside the gene matches. Germline V lookup: CDR1 SGHTA, CDR2 FQGNSA. This CDR3 has 18 residues. General study points: Naive and memory CD4+ repertoires were not analysed separately. Against both alloantigens, CD137+ clonality was similar, around 0.41.

Worth noting for this clone: The antigen remains undetermined.

The chain joins TRBV7-2 to TRBJ2-1; 10 nucleotides line up with TRBD2. The sequence came from a man over 45 in good health and CMV-seronegative. Sequenced sample: CD4+ T cells from PBMCs. CDR3 DNA sequence: TGTGCCAGCAGCTTAGTAGGCAGCGGGAGGGCCGGAAACAATGAGCAGTTCTTC. Residues: CASSLVGSGRAGNNEQFF. Complete variable domain (other parts from reference TRBV7-2 and TRBJ2-1): GAGVSQSPSNKVTEKGKDVELRCDPISGHTALYWYRQSLGQGLEFLIYFQGNSAPDKSGLPSDRFSAERTGGSVSTLTIQRTQQEDSAVYLCASSLVGSGRAGNNEQFFGPGTRLTVL.